Listed here is a single TCR beta chain. Its antigen is unknown. TCRdb's table, derived via immunoSEQ multiplex PCR, lists solely in-frame clones and lacks some. The table has roughly 82,000 clones, around 90% seen once. The data originate from a study of siplizumab effects on memory and regulatory T cells. Study-wide points: Suppressive capability of dividing Tregs from siplizumab cultures went unverified. Mean Treg-derived proportions of mappable alloreactive CD4+ clones were roughly 70% for siplizumab and less than 35% for controls. Among sequences traceable to unstimulated CD4+ memory cells, alloreactive ones were significantly reduced by siplizumab. Greater diversity than memory cells seemed evident in naive T cells, which also appeared to be major alloresponse contributors.

This CDR3 is 13 amino acids long. V was pared by 4 bases and J by 5 bases, with 2 bases of the junction left unmatched. Germline-derived CDR1 and CDR2 are SQVTM and ANQGSEA. Sequencing was carried out using Tregs sorted from blood. The V call is TRBV29-1, the J call TRBJ2-1, with 10 bases matching TRBD2. The sequence was collected from a human donor in good health. The CDR3 reads CSVGTSGNNEQFF. The CDR3 DNA follows: TGCAGCGTTGGGACTAGCGGCAACAATGAGCAGTTCTTC.